This T cell receptor (beta chain) was recovered during a study of T cells in Graves' hyperthyroidism and ophthalmopathy (dated by TCRdb to about 2019). About the study as a whole: Peripheral blood was collected at initial diagnosis, before any treatment. According to the paper, TCR Vbeta CDR3 sequencing was carried out on 135 peripheral blood samples, which came from 40 to 45 ophthalmopathy, 75 or so hyperthyroidism and roughly 17 progressor patients. In addition, the study compared T-cell repertoires in thyroid tissue and in blood from five to seven Graves' hyperthyroidism patients. An independent validation cohort of fewer than 20 hyperthyroidism patients and 17 patients who later progressed to ophthalmopathy tested prospective prediction of ophthalmopathy. TCR V-J signatures able to tell the groups apart were searched for in a discovery cohort of 100 patients, of whom 40 to 45 had Graves' ophthalmopathy and about 60 had stable Graves' hyperthyroidism. The roughly 94 discovery patients were randomly divided into training and test sets at a 7:3 ratio. After sampling, hyperthyroidism patients received methimazole starting at 30 mg daily, and ophthalmopathy patients received high-dose intravenous methylprednisolone. Study-wide findings and limitations: No statistical method was used to fix the sample size in advance, and group allocation was not hidden from the investigators. In validation, progression to ophthalmopathy was predicted by the model with about 70% sensitivity and 72% to 85% specificity, a median of around 5.9 months before onset. A model built on a 13 V-J signature distinguished ophthalmopathy from stable hyperthyroidism, reaching about 88% sensitivity and 81.08% specificity in cross-validation and 80%/75% in testing. Most expanded thyroid clonotypes (frequency above 0.001) were also detected in blood, a finding suggesting that blood repertoires may reflect thyroid immune responses.

Reading the germline V gene gives CDR1 SGDLS and CDR2 YYNGEE. The CDR3 holds 14 amino acids from the cysteine to the phenylalanine. Here the CDR3 DNA is all that survives: 42 bases in frame from base 1. V is pruned by 6 bases and J by 2 bases, leaving 5 bases of the junction without a gene match. Amplification of TCR beta CDR3 regions was carried out from RNA transcripts. A first-round RT-PCR of the TCR CDR3 used the HTBI primer set with the Qiagen OneStep RT-PCR kit. Libraries were constructed in a second round of multiplex PCR, after which size selection and purification were carried out. The libraries were sequenced on an Illumina HiSeq2000 using paired-end 100 bp reads. The authors' analysis ran thus. Raw data were processed with SOAPnuke, discarding reads with adapters, uncalled bases, mean Phred below 15, or no exact constant-primer or identifier match. High-quality paired reads were merged using COPE v1.2.5, and each unique nucleotide sequence was defined as a clonotype. Clonotypes were aligned to IMGT TRBV, TRBD and TRBJ reference segments using MiTCR v1.1. The analysis included only V-J combinations with a frequency above 0.0001, which together covered 99% to 99.2% of the repertoires. A TCS score was defined as the ratio of F50 (clonal expansion) to E x V (chaos), with BLOSUM62-based TCRdist applied between CDR3 peptides within each V-J. Welch's t-statistics and random forest reduced some 510 V-J features to roughly 13, which were used in a naive Bayes classifier (R e1071). TCRdb itself trimmed the public reads at Q25 with fastp, ran MiXCR and retained productive beta chains. Each entry merges the rows of one CDR3 protein and shows their most common DNA and genes. It is TCRdb's table, rather than the study itself, that gives the V and J calls and clone size. Recorded for this sample are more than 500,000 distinct CDR3 sequences; roughly 15% of them occurred a single time. The ten largest clones add up to 14% of the sample.

Graves' hyperthyroidism was defined as stable when no progression to ophthalmopathy occurred over 18 months of follow-up. The hyperthyroidism patients were between 18 and 65 years old and newly diagnosed, with a disease duration of less than 2 months. Exclusion was applied to patients with uncontrolled infections, other autoimmune diseases, pregnancy or lactation. Clinical symptoms, serum thyroxine and TRAb, thyroid ultrasound, and orbital computed tomography formed the basis for the diagnoses. Ficoll-Paque density gradient centrifugation was used to isolate PBMCs from 8 to 10 ml of fresh peripheral blood. Total RNA was extracted using Trizol reagent, and RNA quality was assessed on an Agilent 2100 Bioanalyzer. Of note for this clonotype: This clone's antigen is unknown. Within one base of it there is no much larger clone, and no base qualities were kept.

The origin of this receptor is a woman aged 40-49 years with Graves' hyperthyroidism. Sequenced sample: blood. The V and J genes are TRBV9 and TRBJ1-5; 7 bases in the junction line up with TRBD1. The CDR3 loop reads CASNLQGGNQPQHF. The DNA sequence is as follows: TGTGCCAGCAACCTCCAGGGGGGCAATCAGCCCCAGCATTTT.